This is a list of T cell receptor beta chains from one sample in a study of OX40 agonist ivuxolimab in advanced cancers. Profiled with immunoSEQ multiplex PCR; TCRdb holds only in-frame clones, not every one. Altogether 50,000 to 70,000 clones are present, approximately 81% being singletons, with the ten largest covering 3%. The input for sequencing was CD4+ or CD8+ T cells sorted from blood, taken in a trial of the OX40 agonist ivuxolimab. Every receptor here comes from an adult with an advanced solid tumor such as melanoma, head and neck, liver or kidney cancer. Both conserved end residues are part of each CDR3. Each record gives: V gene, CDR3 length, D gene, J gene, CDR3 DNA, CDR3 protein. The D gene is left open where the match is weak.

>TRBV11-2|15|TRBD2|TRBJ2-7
TGTGCCAGCAGCTTCGGGCTAGCGGCTTCCTACGAGCAGTACTTC
CASSFGLAASYEQYF
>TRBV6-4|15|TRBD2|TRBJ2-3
TGTGCCAGCAGGAATTTAGCGGGAGGGTCAGATACGCAGTATTTT
CASRNLAGGSDTQYF
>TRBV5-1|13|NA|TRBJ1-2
TGCGCCAGCAGCTTTTACGGGACGGATGGCTACACCTTC
CASSFYGTDGYTF
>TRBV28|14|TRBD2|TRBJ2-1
TGTGCCAGCAGTCTAGCGGCCAACTACAATGAGCAGTTCTTC
CASSLAANYNEQFF
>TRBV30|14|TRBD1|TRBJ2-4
TGTGCCTGGAGGGAACAGGGGGCCAAAAACATTCAGTACTTC
CAWREQGAKNIQYF
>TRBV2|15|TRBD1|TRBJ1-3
TGTGCCAGCAGTGGGCAGGGGGCATCTGGAAACACCATATATTTT
CASSGQGASGNTIYF
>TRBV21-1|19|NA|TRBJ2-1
TGTGCCAGCAGCAATAGCGGGAGGCCGCATGCGTCGGGGTACAATGAGCAGTTCTTC
CASSNSGRPHASGYNEQFF
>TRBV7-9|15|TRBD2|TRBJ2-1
TGTGCCAGCAGCGACCGACTAGCGGGAACGGGTGAGCAGTTCTTC
CASSDRLAGTGEQFF
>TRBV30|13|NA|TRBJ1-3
TGTGCCTGGAAGGACTGGTCTGGAAACACCATATATTTT
CAWKDWSGNTIYF
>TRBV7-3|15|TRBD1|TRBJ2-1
TGTGCCAGCAGCCCACCGGGACAGGCCTACAATGAGCAGTTCTTC
CASSPPGQAYNEQFF
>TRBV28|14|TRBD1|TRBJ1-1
TGTGCCAGCAGTTTCTCACAGGGGGCCCGGGAAGCTTTCTTT
CASSFSQGAREAFF
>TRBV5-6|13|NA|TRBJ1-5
TGTGCCAGCAGCCCGGGACTGGGCCAGCCCCAGCATTTT
CASSPGLGQPQHF